This T cell receptor beta chain was profiled in a study of radiotherapy plus CTLA-4 blockade in lung cancer (dated by TCRdb to 2017 to 2018). Looking at the study overall: Among enrolled patients, about 19% had an objective response and roughly 31% reached disease control.

What the study reported, not specific to this receptor: After treatment with radiotherapy and ipilimumab, TCR clones that came from tumors expanded in the peripheral blood. Increased serum interferon-beta after radiation, together with early dynamic changes in blood T cell clones, were reported to be the strongest predictors of response.

Notes on this clone: Its recognized antigen is unknown. No base quality information exists; no much larger clone differs at one position.

Library method: the immunoSEQ multiplex PCR assay. TCRdb obtained this table from immuneACCESS and retained in-frame rearrangements with V and J assigned. These tables miss some clones; where compared with another copy, unresolved V genes account for less than half of the shortfall, and the remainder is unexplained. For this sample the table gives over 50,000 clones, of which approximately 79% were detected only once. The ten largest clones capture 3.2% of the sample. From the cysteine through the phenylalanine, the CDR3 covers 16 amino acids. Here the CDR3 DNA is all that survives: 48 bases in frame from base 1. V loses 4 bases, J loses 5 bases, and the germline ends lie 22 bases apart. The CDR1 and CDR2 encoded by the germline V gene are SGHRS and YFSETQ. Focal radiation therapy combined with CTLA-4 blockade (ipilimumab) was tested in patients with chemo-refractory metastatic non-small-cell lung cancer.

This clonotype was sampled from a human donor with non-small cell lung cancer who had a partial response to radiotherapy plus ipilimumab. Here the sequenced sample was peripheral blood, taken from a patient treated with radiotherapy plus ipilimumab. The rearrangement combines TRBV5-1 with TRBJ2-7; a weak D assignment points to TRBD1 (5 bases agree). The bases read TGCGCCAGCAGCCCTGACGTGCGGCAGGGTGGTCACGAGCAGTACTTC. Translated, it gives CASSPDVRQGGHEQYF.